This T cell receptor (beta chain) was identified in a study of blood T cell dynamics during melanoma immunotherapy. Study-level information: First-line therapy was either pembrolizumab or nivolumab with ipilimumab for metastatic melanoma.

Each bulk PBMC sample had approximately 340 ng DNA loaded. Profiled with immunoSEQ multiplex PCR; TCRdb holds only in-frame clones, not every one. Found here are some 16,000 clones, around 85% of them singletons; the top ten hold about 5%. Germline loops: CDR1 SGHTA, CDR2 FQGTGA. Trimming cost V 0 bases and J 6 bases, with 6 bases left between them. The CDR3 is made up of 13 amino acids. Time point here: pre-treatment baseline. Sampling occurred pretreatment (T0) and at week 3 (W3), after cycle one of checkpoint blockade. Patients had no prior systemic cancer treatment, immunosuppressants or other active cancers.

The source material was blood, sampled from a patient treated with checkpoint blockade. The receptor was derived from a human donor with melanoma. The chain links TRBV7-3 to TRBJ1-5, with D uncertain. DNA of the CDR3: TGTGCCAGCAGCTTAACGAACGGTCAGCCCCAGCATTTT. As protein: CASSLTNGQPQHF.